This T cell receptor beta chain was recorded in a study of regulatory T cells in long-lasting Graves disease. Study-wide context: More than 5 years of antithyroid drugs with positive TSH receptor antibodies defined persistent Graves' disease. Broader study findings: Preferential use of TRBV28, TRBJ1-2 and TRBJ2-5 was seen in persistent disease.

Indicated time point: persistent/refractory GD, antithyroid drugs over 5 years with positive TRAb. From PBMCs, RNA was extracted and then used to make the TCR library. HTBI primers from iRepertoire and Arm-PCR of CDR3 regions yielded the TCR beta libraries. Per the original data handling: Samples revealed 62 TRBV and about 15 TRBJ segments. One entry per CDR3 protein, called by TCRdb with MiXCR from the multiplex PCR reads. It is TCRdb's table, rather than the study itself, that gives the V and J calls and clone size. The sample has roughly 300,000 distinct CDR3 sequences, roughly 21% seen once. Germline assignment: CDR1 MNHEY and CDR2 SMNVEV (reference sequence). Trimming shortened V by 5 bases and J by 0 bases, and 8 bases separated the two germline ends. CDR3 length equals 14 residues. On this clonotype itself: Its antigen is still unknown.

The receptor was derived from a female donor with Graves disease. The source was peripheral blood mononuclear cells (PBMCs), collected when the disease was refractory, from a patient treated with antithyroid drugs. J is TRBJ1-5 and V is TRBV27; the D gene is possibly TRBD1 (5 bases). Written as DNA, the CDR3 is TGTGCCAGCAGTGGACATAATAGCAATCAGCCCCAGCATTTT. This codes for CASSGHNSNQPQHF.